This entry describes one T cell receptor (beta chain). At the survey level, the v3.0 immunoSEQ assay was run. Generated by immunoSEQ multiplex PCR, the TCRdb table keeps only in-frame clones and is missing some. The data contain almost 35,000 clones, 70% to 90% of them singletons. The V segment lost 3 bases and the J segment 1 base; nucleotides outside the gene matches: 6. The CDR3 runs 16 residues. The V gene's germline CDR1 is SGHRS and CDR2 YFSETQ. The data were taken from a study of long-term antiretroviral therapy in people with HIV. Whole-study context: Samples from the earliest time points predate the 2015 immediate-ART recommendation by about a decade.

This sequence was found in a woman between 25 and 40 years old with HIV. Sequenced here: unsorted PBMCs, sampled just over 2.7 years before starting antiretroviral therapy. The rearrangement joins TRBV5-1 to TRBJ2-5; TRBD2 matches 10 bases. The CDR3 DNA reads TGCGCCAGCAGCTACGGGACTAGCGCCCTCCAAGAGACCCAGTACTTC. It translates to CASSYGTSALQETQYF.